This T cell receptor beta chain comes out of a study of beta chain features in type 1 diabetes. Germline V gene lookup returns CDR1 SGDLS and CDR2 YYNGEE. The ends were cut back, 0 bases at V and 5 bases at J, with 14 bases in the middle. This CDR3 is built from 15 residues. Study-wide results and limits: All four CD4+ subsets from Type 1 diabetes patients carried moderately but significantly shorter TCRB CDR3s.

Concerning this clone itself: The antigen is unknown.

Since all of the isolated RNA was reverse transcribed, expressed TCRB transcripts were what got sequenced. The protocol was immunoSEQ multiplex PCR, while the TCRdb copy is restricted to in-frame clones and leaves out a portion. In the table there are some 900,000 clones, under 20% of which are singletons. Sampling consisted of one heparinised blood draw per donor, averaging approximately 100 mL. The source material was naive CD4+ T cells from blood. J is TRBJ2-5 and V is TRBV9, with D unclear. The TCR was taken from a woman aged 18-29 years in good health. CDR3 in amino acids: CASSVAPLHGETQYF. DNA of the CDR3: TGTGCCAGCAGCGTAGCCCCCCTTCATGGGGAGACCCAGTACTTC.